These T cell receptor beta chains were read from a single sample in a study of OX40 agonist ivuxolimab in advanced cancers. Sequenced by immunoSEQ multiplex PCR; TCRdb stores in-frame clones only, minus some. The profile shows tens of thousands of clones, 94% of them singletons. The specimen comprised CD4+ or CD8+ T cells sorted from blood, sampled in a trial of the OX40 agonist ivuxolimab. The receptors here all came from an adult with an advanced solid tumor such as melanoma, head and neck, liver or kidney cancer. CDR3s include the opening cysteine and the closing phenylalanine or tryptophan. Each record gives: CDR3 protein, V gene, J gene.

CDR3 protein: CASSHRGRPGANVLTF
V gene: TRBV9
J gene: TRBJ2-6

CDR3 protein: CASSPLSTSAGTDTQYF
V gene: TRBV5-1
J gene: TRBJ2-3

CDR3 protein: CASSARFPGYTF
V gene: TRBV6-1
J gene: TRBJ1-2

CDR3 protein: CASSGDRPQHF
V gene: TRBV6-5
J gene: TRBJ1-5

CDR3 protein: CASSPRAGVRKQFF
V gene: TRBV6-4
J gene: TRBJ2-1

CDR3 protein: CASSSGTSATDTQYF
V gene: TRBV2
J gene: TRBJ2-3

CDR3 protein: CAWSVVGEETQYF
V gene: TRBV30
J gene: TRBJ2-5

CDR3 protein: CSARVTDTQYF
V gene: TRBV20-1
J gene: TRBJ2-3

CDR3 protein: CSNSGTSGGADTQYF
V gene: TRBV29-1
J gene: TRBJ2-3

CDR3 protein: CASSPALNTEAFF
V gene: TRBV4-1
J gene: TRBJ1-1

CDR3 protein: CASSQYGSTDTQYF
V gene: TRBV4-3
J gene: TRBJ2-3

CDR3 protein: CASSLAPNGGELFF
V gene: TRBV11-2
J gene: TRBJ2-2

CDR3 protein: CASSVASSDREETQYF
V gene: TRBV9
J gene: TRBJ2-5

CDR3 protein: CASRPTGESEAFF
V gene: TRBV27
J gene: TRBJ1-1

CDR3 protein: CASSQAGAYNEQFF
V gene: TRBV4-1
J gene: TRBJ2-1

CDR3 protein: CASSSLGQGKAGTEAFF
V gene: TRBV7-2
J gene: TRBJ1-1

CDR3 protein: CASSLGYPGGAYNEQFF
V gene: TRBV5-4
J gene: TRBJ2-1